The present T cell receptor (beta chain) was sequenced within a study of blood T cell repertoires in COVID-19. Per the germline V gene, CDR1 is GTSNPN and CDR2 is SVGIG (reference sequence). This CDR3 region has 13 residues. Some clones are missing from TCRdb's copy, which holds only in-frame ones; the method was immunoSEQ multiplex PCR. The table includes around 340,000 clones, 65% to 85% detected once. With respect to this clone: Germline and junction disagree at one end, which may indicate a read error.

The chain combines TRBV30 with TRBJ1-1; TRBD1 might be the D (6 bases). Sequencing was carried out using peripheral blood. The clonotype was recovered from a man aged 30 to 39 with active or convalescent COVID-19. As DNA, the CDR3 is TGTGCCTGGAGTGTACTCGGTGGGACAAAGGCCCTCTTT. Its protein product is CAWSVLGGTKALF.